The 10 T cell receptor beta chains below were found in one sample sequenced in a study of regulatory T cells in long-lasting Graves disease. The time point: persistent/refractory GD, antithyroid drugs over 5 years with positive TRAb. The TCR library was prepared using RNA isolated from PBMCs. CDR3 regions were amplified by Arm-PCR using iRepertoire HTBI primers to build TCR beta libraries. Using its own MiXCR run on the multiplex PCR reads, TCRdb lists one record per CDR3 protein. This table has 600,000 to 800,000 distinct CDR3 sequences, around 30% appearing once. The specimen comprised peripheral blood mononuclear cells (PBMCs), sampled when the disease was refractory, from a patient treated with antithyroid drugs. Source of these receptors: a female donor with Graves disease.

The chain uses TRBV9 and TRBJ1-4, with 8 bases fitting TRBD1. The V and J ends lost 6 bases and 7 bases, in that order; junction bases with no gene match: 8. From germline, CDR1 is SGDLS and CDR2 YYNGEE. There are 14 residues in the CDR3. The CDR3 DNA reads TGTGCCAGCATCGGCGGACAGGGCGGTGAAAAACTGTTTTTT. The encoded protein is CASIGGQGGEKLFF.

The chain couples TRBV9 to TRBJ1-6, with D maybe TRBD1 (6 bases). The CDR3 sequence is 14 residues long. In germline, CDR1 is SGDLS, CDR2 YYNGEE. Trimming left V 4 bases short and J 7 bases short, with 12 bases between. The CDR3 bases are TGTGCCAGCAGCCGGGACATGGGGAATTCACCCCTCCACTTT. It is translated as CASSRDMGNSPLHF.

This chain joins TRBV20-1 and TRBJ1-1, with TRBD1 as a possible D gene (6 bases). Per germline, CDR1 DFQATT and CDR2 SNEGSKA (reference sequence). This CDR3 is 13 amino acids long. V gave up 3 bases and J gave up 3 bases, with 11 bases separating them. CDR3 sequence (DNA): TGCAGTGCTAGTTACAGGGCGGACACTGAAGCTTTCTTT. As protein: CSASYRADTEAFF.

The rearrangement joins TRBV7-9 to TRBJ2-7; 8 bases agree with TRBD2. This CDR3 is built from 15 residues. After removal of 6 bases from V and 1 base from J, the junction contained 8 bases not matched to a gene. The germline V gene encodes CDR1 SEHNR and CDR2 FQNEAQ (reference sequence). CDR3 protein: CASRGPAGASYEQYF. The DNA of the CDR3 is TGTGCCAGCAGGGGCCCAGCGGGAGCATCCTACGAGCAGTACTTC.

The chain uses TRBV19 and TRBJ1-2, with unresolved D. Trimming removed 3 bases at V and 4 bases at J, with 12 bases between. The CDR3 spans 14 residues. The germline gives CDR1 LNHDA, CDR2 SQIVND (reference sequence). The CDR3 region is CASSIPAAFYGYTF. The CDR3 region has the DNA TGTGCCAGTAGTATTCCGGCAGCTTTCTATGGCTACACCTTC.

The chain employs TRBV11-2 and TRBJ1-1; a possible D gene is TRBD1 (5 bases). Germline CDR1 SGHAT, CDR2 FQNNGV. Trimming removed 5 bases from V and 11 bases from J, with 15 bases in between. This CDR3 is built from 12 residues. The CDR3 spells CASSPRVTGAFF. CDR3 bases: TGTGCCAGCAGCCCCAGGGTGACCGGTGCTTTCTTT.

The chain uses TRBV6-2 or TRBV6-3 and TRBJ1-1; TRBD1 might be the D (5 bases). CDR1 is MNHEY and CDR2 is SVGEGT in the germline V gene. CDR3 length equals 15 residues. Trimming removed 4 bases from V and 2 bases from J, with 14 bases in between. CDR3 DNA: TGTGCCAGCAGTTCCCCGGGACTGGTAAACACTGAAGCTTTCTTT. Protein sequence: CASSSPGLVNTEAFF.

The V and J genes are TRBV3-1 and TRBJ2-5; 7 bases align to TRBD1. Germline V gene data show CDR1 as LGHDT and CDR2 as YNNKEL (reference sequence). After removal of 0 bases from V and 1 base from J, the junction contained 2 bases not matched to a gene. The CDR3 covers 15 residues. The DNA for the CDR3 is TGTGCCAGCAGCCAAGAACAGGGGACCCAAGAGACCCAGTACTTC. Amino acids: CASSQEQGTQETQYF.

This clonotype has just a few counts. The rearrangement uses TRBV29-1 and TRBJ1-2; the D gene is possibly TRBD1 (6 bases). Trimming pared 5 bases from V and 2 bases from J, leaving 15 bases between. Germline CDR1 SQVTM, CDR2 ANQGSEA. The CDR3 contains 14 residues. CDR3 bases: TGCAGCGTTTCCTCGGGACATGTAAACTATGGCTACACCTTC. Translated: CSVSSGHVNYGYTF. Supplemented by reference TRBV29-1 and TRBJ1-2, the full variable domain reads SAVISQKPSRDICQRGTSLTIQCQVDSQVTMMFWYRQQPGQSLTLIATANQGSEATYESGFVIDKFPISRPNLTFSTLTVSNMSPEDSSIYLCSVSSGHVNYGYTFGSGTRLTVV.

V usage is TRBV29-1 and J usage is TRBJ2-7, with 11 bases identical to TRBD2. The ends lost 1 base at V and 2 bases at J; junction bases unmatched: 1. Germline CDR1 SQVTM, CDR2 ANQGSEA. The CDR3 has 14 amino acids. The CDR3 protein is CSVEGLAGTYEQYF. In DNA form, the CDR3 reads TGCAGCGTTGAAGGACTAGCGGGAACCTACGAGCAGTACTTC.